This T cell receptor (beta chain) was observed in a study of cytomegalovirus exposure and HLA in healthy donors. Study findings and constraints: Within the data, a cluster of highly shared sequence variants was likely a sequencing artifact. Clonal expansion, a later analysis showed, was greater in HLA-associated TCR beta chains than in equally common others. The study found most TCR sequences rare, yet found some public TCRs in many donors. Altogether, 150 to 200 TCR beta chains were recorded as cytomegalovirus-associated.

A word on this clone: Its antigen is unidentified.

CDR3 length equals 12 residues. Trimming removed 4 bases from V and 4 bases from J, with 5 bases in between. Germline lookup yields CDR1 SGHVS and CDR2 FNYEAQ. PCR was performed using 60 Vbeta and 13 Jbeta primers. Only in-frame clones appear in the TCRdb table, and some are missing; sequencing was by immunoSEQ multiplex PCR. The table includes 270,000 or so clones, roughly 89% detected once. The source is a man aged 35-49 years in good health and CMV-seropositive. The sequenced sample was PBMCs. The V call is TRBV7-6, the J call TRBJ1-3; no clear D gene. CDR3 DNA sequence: TGTGCCAGCAGCTCCCTCGGAAACACCATATATTTT. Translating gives CASSSLGNTIYF. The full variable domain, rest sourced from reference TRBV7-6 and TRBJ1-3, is GAGVSQSPRYKVTKRGQDVALRCDPISGHVSLYWYRQALGQGPEFLTYFNYEAQQDKSGLPNDRFSAERPEGSISTLTIQRTEQRDSAMYRCASSSLGNTIYFGEGSWLTVV.